This TCR beta chain was captured by sequencing in a study of blood T cell repertoires in COVID-19. The V and J ends lost 10 bases and 7 bases, in that order; junction bases with no gene match: 9. Germline CDR1 is SNHLY and CDR2 is FYNNEI. This CDR3 has 13 residues. In the study's own analysis: The assay estimated nucleated cells by amplifying reference gene primers. Some clones are missing from TCRdb's copy, which holds only in-frame ones; the method was immunoSEQ multiplex PCR. V, J and clone size were drawn from that table, and D and trimming were deduced from the DNA. The sample lists some 62,000 clones, 70% to 90% occurring once. This clone was picked up a small number of times.

Sequencing was done on a sample of peripheral blood. V and J are TRBV2 and TRBJ1-4, with 7 bases identical to TRBD1. The TCR originated in a woman aged 80 or over with acute or convalescent COVID-19. The CDR3: CATQTGRVEKLFF. The CDR3 nucleotides read TGTGCCACCCAGACAGGGAGAGTTGAAAAACTGTTTTTT.